The entry below describes one T cell receptor beta chain. CDR3 length: 17 amino acids. Germline V lookup: CDR1 KGHSH, CDR2 LQKENI. Trimming took 0 bases from V and 3 from J, leaving 17 bases between them. The data are from a study of blood T cell repertoires in COVID-19. The wider study: Sites across the United States, Italy and Spain contributed samples from acute and convalescent COVID-19. Sources were T cells, B-cell-depleted T cells, or PBMCs; the material itself was cDNA or gDNA.

Enrolment of Seattle patients took place during active infection, and they were followed longitudinally. In the source study's methods: Estimation of nucleated cell counts relied on the amplification of reference gene primers. Clones were read by immunoSEQ multiplex PCR, and TCRdb kept only the in-frame ones, dropping some. For V, J and clone size, that table is used; D and trimming come from the DNA. The sample includes under 55,000 clones, about 87% seen only once; the top ten take under 2.5%. This chain links TRBV18 with TRBJ1-2; weak D call: TRBD1 (5 bases). The sample comprised peripheral blood. This TCR came from a woman older than 75 with COVID-19, enrolled during active disease. This CDR3 is CASSPPVSRQWYYGYTF. The CDR3 bases are TGTGCCAGCTCACCACCGGTTTCAAGACAGTGGTACTATGGCTACACCTTC.